What follows is one T cell receptor (beta chain) and its context. The repertoire was sequenced with immunoSEQ multiplex PCR; TCRdb's copy has only in-frame clones and lacks some. Of about 130,000 clones listed, roughly 95% are singletons. The data derive from a study of cytomegalovirus exposure and HLA in healthy donors. The ends lost 6 bases at V and 3 bases at J; junction bases unmatched: 9. The CDR3 spans 15 residues. Germline CDR1 and CDR2: MDHEN and SYDVKM. The receptor comes from a man aged 18 to 29 in good health and CMV-seronegative. The chain links TRBV28 to TRBJ1-1, with 8 positions matching TRBD1. Material for sequencing was PBMCs. CDR3 sequence (DNA): TGTGCCAGCAGCCGGACAGGGAGCGGGCACACTGAAGCTTTCTTT. Translation: CASSRTGSGHTEAFF.